A few counts support the clone carrying this TCR beta chain. Its antigen remains unknown. This sample was taken from a study of beta chain features in type 1 diabetes. With 1 base clipped from V and 5 bases from J, the junction kept 12 bases outside the gene matches. Germline CDR1 SGDLS, CDR2 YYNGEE. This CDR3 is built from 17 residues. Notes on the study in general: In patients and controls equally, PCR might favor templates that are shorter. A pattern of fewer insertions and more deletions at VDJ junctions was seen in type 1 diabetes patients. Naive, central memory and Treg TCRB repertoires appeared more alike in patients than in healthy donors.

The entirety of the isolated RNA underwent reverse transcription, so expressed TCRB transcripts were sequenced. Libraries were prepared by immunoSEQ multiplex PCR; TCRdb keeps only in-frame clonotypes and omits some of them. The sample records more than 300,000 clones, less than 15% being singletons. The chain is built from TRBV9 and TRBJ2-1, with 7 positions matching TRBD2. Sequencing was carried out using naive CD4+ T cells from blood. The clonotype was recovered from a woman between 18 and 29 years old in good health. CDR3 sequence reads: CASSVTLPGGSHNEQFF. In DNA, the CDR3 is TGTGCCAGCAGCGTAACCCTCCCAGGCGGGAGCCACAATGAGCAGTTCTTC.